The rows below give T cell receptor beta chains drawn from one sample of a study of human T cells and chemical hapten exposure. TCRdb passed the RACE reads through MiXCR, listing each CDR3 protein once. The sample lists 250,000 or so distinct CDR3 sequences; roughly 8% were seen once. Sequencing was performed on whole blood, taken in connection with sensitization to the hapten diphenylcyclopropenone (DPC). These receptors all stem from a man between 18 and 35 years old with alopecia areata. Some clones in this sample may be carry-over from other donors' samples. CDR3s include the opening cysteine and the closing phenylalanine or tryptophan. The order of the fields is V gene, J gene, D gene, clone size, CDR3 DNA, CDR3 protein. A D gene is named only where the DNA matches it firmly. The size of a clone is reported for some rows only, either as once, few or many, or as a class for expanded clones.

TRBV28,TRBJ2-7,.,few,TGTGCCAGCAGTGCACTTCAGGGGAGTTTTTCCTACGAGCAGTACTTC,CASSALQGSFSYEQYF
TRBV6-2/TRBV6-3,TRBJ2-7,.,few,TGTGCCAGCAGTTACACAGCGGGACACCCCTCCTACGAGCAGTACTTC,CASSYTAGHPSYEQYF
TRBV12-3/TRBV12-4,TRBJ1-5,.,few,TGTGCCAGCAGTTCTCCAGGGAGGGGCAATCAGCCCCAGCATTTT,CASSSPGRGNQPQHF
TRBV7-2,TRBJ1-1,.,.,TGTGCCAGCAGCTTAGCTGGCCCGGGCACTGAAGCTTTCTTT,CASSLAGPGTEAFF
TRBV10-3,TRBJ2-3,.,.,TGTGCCATCAGTGAGTCAGCGGATACGCAGTATTTT,CAISESADTQYF
TRBV4-3,TRBJ1-2,.,medium-sized,TGCGCCAGCAGCCAAGATCGGCGTTCTAACTATGGCTACACCTTC,CASSQDRRSNYGYTF
TRBV6-2/TRBV6-3,TRBJ1-6,.,few,TGTGCCAGCGGACAGTACTATAATTCACCCCTCCACTTT,CASGQYYNSPLHF
TRBV12-3/TRBV12-4,TRBJ1-1,TRBD1,.,TGTGCCAGCAGTGGCAGGACAGGGGGGAGGACTGAAGCTTTCTTT,CASSGRTGGRTEAFF
TRBV7-8,TRBJ1-1,TRBD1,.,TGTGCCAGCAGCTTAGTCTTTCGGGACAGGGGCTATGAGAACACTGAAGCTTTCTTT,CASSLVFRDRGYENTEAFF
TRBV5-5,TRBJ2-7,TRBD1,many,TGTGCCAGCAGCATCGACAGGGTCCCCGAGCAGTACTTC,CASSIDRVPEQYF
TRBV9,TRBJ2-3,TRBD2,.,TGTGCCAGCAGCGTAGCTAGCGGGACAGTCACAGATACGCAGTATTTT,CASSVASGTVTDTQYF
TRBV29-1,TRBJ2-7,.,many,TGCAGCGTTCGACGGTCCTACGAGCAGTACTTC,CSVRRSYEQYF
TRBV10-3,TRBJ2-1,TRBD2,many,TGTGCCATCAGTGAGAGGGGTACTAGCGGGGGGGCCCCTGAGCAGTTCTTC,CAISERGTSGGAPEQFF
TRBV6-5,TRBJ1-1,TRBD1,.,TGTGCCAGCAGAGGGGCGAGGGGACAGACTGAAGCTTTCTTT,CASRGARGQTEAFF
TRBV3-1,TRBJ1-5,TRBD1,few,TGTGCCAGCAGCCAACAGGGGGAATCTCAGCCCCAGCATTTT,CASSQQGESQPQHF
TRBV19,TRBJ1-2,TRBD1,.,TGTGCCAGTAGTCTCTCGACAGGGGGCCTTGGCTACACCTTC,CASSLSTGGLGYTF